The 20 T cell receptor beta chains below were found in one sample sequenced in a study of T cell responses to AZD1222 COVID-19 vaccine. Method: immunoSEQ multiplex PCR; TCRdb's copy keeps in-frame clones and lacks some. The sample shows about 260,000 clones, approximately 95% of them seen only once. The specimen was peripheral blood, collected on day 0 of AZD1222 vaccination. Receptors originate from an adult in good health.

The genes are TRBV20-1 and TRBJ2-7; D remains unclear. Per the germline V gene, CDR1 is DFQATT and CDR2 is SNEGSKA (reference sequence). The CDR3 has 10 residues. Trimming removed 6 bases at V and 4 bases at J, with 7 bases between. DNA of the CDR3: TGCAGTGCCGCCGAGTACGAGCAGTACTTC. Translating gives CSAAEYEQYF.

The CDR3 loop reads CADKRRSGELFF. In DNA form, the CDR3 reads TGTGCCGATAAGAGGAGATCCGGGGAGCTGTTTTTT. The chain carries TRBV30 and TRBJ2-2, with D unclear. From germline, CDR1 is GTSNPN and CDR2 SVGIG (reference sequence). Trimming cost V 8 bases and J 6 bases, with 13 bases left between them. This CDR3 comprises 12 residues.

A few counts support this clone. The V and J genes are TRBV7-9 and TRBJ1-4; 10 bases line up with TRBD1. CDR3 size: 17 residues. V lost 3 bases to trimming and J lost 6 bases; unmatched junction nucleotides: 10. CDR1 and CDR2 (germline): SEHNR, FQNEAQ (reference sequence). CDR3 nucleotides: TGTGCCAGCAGCTTGTCCGGGACAGGGGAACTTTATGAAAAACTGTTTTTT. It yields the protein CASSLSGTGELYEKLFF.

The genes are TRBV28 and TRBJ2-1; D tentatively reads TRBD1 or TRBD2 (5 bases each). The CDR3 has 15 residues. Trimming pared 3 bases from V and 6 bases from J, leaving 15 bases between. Germline assignment: CDR1 MDHEN and CDR2 SYDVKM. CDR3 protein: CASSFRDGRINEQFF. Written as DNA, the CDR3 is TGTGCCAGCAGTTTTAGGGACGGGCGGATCAATGAGCAGTTCTTC.

The chain has TRBV20-1 and TRBJ2-1; possible D gene TRBD2, 5 bases. V was cut by 8 bases and J by 10 bases, with 12 bases left in between. Germline V CDR1 and CDR2: DFQATT, SNEGSKA (reference sequence). The CDR3 totals 10 residues. In nucleotides, the CDR3 is TGCAGTCCTTGGCGAGGGGAGCAGTTCTTC. It translates to CSPWRGEQFF.

This chain joins TRBV5-4 and TRBJ2-6, with a tentative D call TRBD1 (6 bases). Trimming took 0 bases from V and 0 from J, leaving 10 bases between them. This CDR3 region has 17 residues. Germline V gene data show CDR1 as SGHNT and CDR2 as YYREEE (reference sequence). The CDR3 DNA reads TGTGCCAGCAGCTTGGGTGGACAGAGCTCTGGGGCCAACGTCCTGACTTTC. Its protein product is CASSLGGQSSGANVLTF.

This chain connects TRBV9 to TRBJ1-1; D remains unclear. This CDR3 has 14 amino acids. The germline V and J ends were trimmed by 0 bases and 6 bases, with 12 bases remaining between them. Germline CDR1 and CDR2: SGDLS and YYNGEE. CDR3 DNA: TGTGCCAGCAGCGTAGAAAGTAGTGGCCCTGAAGCTTTCTTT. Amino acids: CASSVESSGPEAFF.

In DNA, the CDR3 is TGCGCCAGCAGCTTGGCTCCAGCGAGCTCCTACAATGAGCAGTTCTTC. Its translation: CASSLAPASSYNEQFF. J is TRBJ2-1 and V is TRBV5-1, with D unclear. CDR1 and CDR2 from the germline V gene are SGHRS and YFSETQ. V shed 0 bases and J shed 0 bases, with 10 bases lying between them. This CDR3 comprises 16 residues.

This clone was seen just once. The V gene is TRBV19, the J gene TRBJ2-1; 10 nucleotides match TRBD2. V was pared by 7 bases and J by 8 bases, with 11 bases of the junction left unmatched. Germline V lookup: CDR1 LNHDA, CDR2 SQIVND (reference sequence). CDR3 length: 15 residues. The CDR3 sequence is CASNPGTSDGDEQFF. CDR3 DNA: TGTGCCAGTAACCCCGGGACTAGCGATGGAGATGAGCAGTTCTTC.

V gene TRBV28 combines with J gene TRBJ2-7; D ambiguous. The CDR3 sequence is 12 residues long. The germline V gene encodes CDR1 MDHEN and CDR2 SYDVKM. V was clipped by 5 bases and J by 5 bases, with 10 bases between them. The CDR3 spells CASSGVRNEQYF. The DNA for the CDR3 is TGTGCCAGCAGTGGAGTTAGGAACGAGCAGTACTTC.

This chain joins TRBV2 and TRBJ2-1; D is unresolved. This CDR3 spans 12 amino acids. V shed 5 bases and J shed 5 bases, with 7 bases lying between them. The germline V gene has CDR1 SNHLY and CDR2 FYNNEI. The DNA for the CDR3 is TGTGCCAGCAGTACCTTCAACAATGAGCAGTTCTTC. Its translation is CASSTFNNEQFF.

The V and J genes are TRBV9 and TRBJ1-6; D possibly corresponds to TRBD1 (5 bases). The CDR3 has 15 residues. V lost 3 bases and J 6 bases, leaving 13 bases between the germline ends. CDR1 and CDR2 (germline): SGDLS, YYNGEE. For the CDR3, the DNA is TGTGCCAGCAGCGAAGGGGTAATAGGTAATTCACCCCTCCACTTT. Residues: CASSEGVIGNSPLHF.

The rearrangement uses TRBV9 and TRBJ1-1; tentative D call: TRBD1 (5 bases). Trimming took off 0 bases at V and 2 bases at J, with 11 bases between the two ends. This CDR3 contains 15 residues. The germline V gene has CDR1 SGDLS and CDR2 YYNGEE. The CDR3 DNA is TGTGCCAGCAGCGTAGTAGGGACGGCAAACACTGAAGCTTTCTTT. It codes for CASSVVGTANTEAFF. The full variable domain, rest sourced from reference TRBV9 and TRBJ1-1, is DSGVTQTPKHLITATGQRVTLRCSPRSGDLSVYWYQQSLDQGLQFLIQYYNGEERAKGNILERFSAQQFPDLHSELNLSSLELGDSALYFCASSVVGTANTEAFFGQGTRLTVV.

The chain uses TRBV27 and TRBJ2-1, with TRBD2 matching 10 bases. The V gene end was trimmed by 6 bases and the J gene end by 7 bases; junction bases not matched to a gene: 6. The CDR3 runs 14 residues. Germline V gives CDR1 MNHEY, CDR2 SMNVEV (reference sequence). CDR3 region: CASSRGLANNEQFF. CDR3 bases: TGTGCCAGCAGCCGGGGACTAGCGAATAATGAGCAGTTCTTC.

The gene calls are TRBV19 and TRBJ1-2, with D possibly TRBD1 on 6 matching bases. With 1 base removed from V and 7 bases from J, the gap between germline ends came to 16 bases. The CDR3 is 15 residues long. Germline-derived CDR1 and CDR2 are LNHDA and SQIVND (reference sequence). The CDR3 DNA sequence: TGTGCCAGTAGTATAGTCTACAGGGTTTCGAGTGGCTACACCTTC. Its translation: CASSIVYRVSSGYTF.

This clone was counted once. The V and J genes are TRBV5-1 and TRBJ2-7, with D hard to call. The CDR3 has 13 residues. Germline CDR1 and CDR2: SGHRS and YFSETQ. V dropped 4 bases and J dropped 7 bases, with 15 bases sitting between them. CDR3 sequence: CASSADGSVEQYF. CDR3 nucleotides: TGCGCCAGCAGCGCGGACGGGTCCGTGGAGCAGTACTTC.

The V call is TRBV4-2, the J call TRBJ2-3; 11 bases match TRBD2. The CDR3 has 17 residues. V shed 3 bases and J 2 bases; nucleotides not matched to a gene: 7. Germline V gene sequence: CDR1 LGHNA, CDR2 YNFKEQ. The CDR3 loop reads CASSHSSGGSLTDTQYF. The CDR3 DNA reads TGTGCCAGCAGCCACTCTAGCGGGGGGTCCCTCACAGATACGCAGTATTTT.

This sequence joins TRBV3-1 (or the pseudogene TRBV3-2) and TRBJ1-5; tentative D call: TRBD1 (5 bases). Germline lookup yields CDR1 LGHDT and CDR2 YNNKEL (reference sequence). This CDR3 is 14 amino acids long. The germline V and J ends were trimmed by 1 base and 3 bases, with 7 bases remaining between them. CDR3 residues: CASSQAGLNQPQHF. CDR3 nucleotides: TGTGCCAGCAGCCAAGCAGGGCTCAATCAGCCCCAGCATTTT.

The chain carries TRBV6-4 and TRBJ1-6, with a possible D match to TRBD1 (5 bases). V lost 2 bases and J lost 5, with 16 bases in between. This CDR3 has 17 residues. The germline V gene encodes CDR1 MRHNA and CDR2 SNTAGT. The CDR3 is CASSDRGGFPDNSPLHF. CDR3 nucleotides: TGTGCCAGCAGTGACCGGGGGGGATTCCCGGATAATTCACCCCTCCACTTT.

The CDR3 region is CATSKGTSNTGELFF. CDR3 sequence (DNA): TGTGCCACCAGCAAAGGGACATCGAACACCGGGGAGCTGTTTTTT. V is TRBV15 and J is TRBJ2-2; D may be TRBD1 (6 bases). Germline CDR1 reads LNHNV; CDR2 reads YYDKDF (reference sequence). V was shortened by 4 bases and J by 0 bases, with 9 bases between the two germline ends. This CDR3 contains 15 residues.